The rows below give T cell receptor beta chains drawn from one sample of a study of blood T cell repertoires in COVID-19. The assay was immunoSEQ multiplex PCR, and TCRdb's table has in-frame clones only and misses some. Of tens of thousands of clones listed, 90% to 95% are singletons. The sequencing sample was made of peripheral blood. The receptors here all came from a man aged 50-60 years with acute or convalescent COVID-19. CDR3s include the opening cysteine and the closing phenylalanine or tryptophan. A D gene is named only where the DNA matches it firmly. A row's size may be missing; if present it is once, few, many or a size class.

CDR3nt	CDR3aa	v_gene	abundance	j_gene	d_gene
TGTGCCAGTCGAGGGAGAGGGACTACCTATGGCTACACCTTC	CASRGRGTTYGYTF	TRBV19	NA	TRBJ1-2	NA
TGTGCCAGCTCGCAGGGGGCTATGGACGAGCAGTACTTC	CASSQGAMDEQYF	TRBV18	NA	TRBJ2-7	TRBD1
TGTGCCAGCAGCCCCCCTCTGCGGGGAGATACGCAGTATTTT	CASSPPLRGDTQYF	TRBV7-9	NA	TRBJ2-3	NA
TGTGCCATCAGGGGGACTAGCGGTGGAGATGAGCAGTTCTTC	CAIRGTSGGDEQFF	TRBV10-3	NA	TRBJ2-1	TRBD2
TGTGCCAGCACGCCCACAGGGCCCGGAAACACCATATATTTT	CASTPTGPGNTIYF	TRBV2	NA	TRBJ1-3	NA
TGCGCCAGCAGCCAAGACAGGGGGCCCCTCTCTGGGGCCAACGTCCTGACTTTC	CASSQDRGPLSGANVLTF	TRBV4-3	NA	TRBJ2-6	TRBD1
TGTGCCAGCAGCTTATATACGGGTATGGTCGCGAACACCGGGGAGCTGTTTTTT	CASSLYTGMVANTGELFF	TRBV7-9	NA	TRBJ2-2	NA
TGTGCCAGCTCACCACCAGGGGGCACGGAGACCCAGTACTTC	CASSPPGGTETQYF	TRBV18	NA	TRBJ2-5	TRBD1
TGTGCCAGCAGCTTAGATCCAAGGTCCGGGACAGGGTTCGCCGGGGAGCTGTTTTTT	CASSLDPRSGTGFAGELFF	TRBV11-3	NA	TRBJ2-2	TRBD1
TGCGCCAGCAGCCCTCCAGGCATACTCTCCGGGCTGTTTTTT	CASSPPGILSGLFF	TRBV4-1	NA	TRBJ2-2	NA
TGTGCCAGCAGCTCTACCGGGACTAGATTCCAACGGCAGTTCTTC	CASSSTGTRFQRQFF	TRBV7-2	once	TRBJ2-1	TRBD2
TGTGCCAGCAGCTTAGATCTTGTCGGGACAGAGGCAAACAATGAGCAGTTCTTC	CASSLDLVGTEANNEQFF	TRBV11-3	NA	TRBJ2-1	TRBD1
TGTGCCAGCAGCACCTCCGGGACAGTAAATTCACCCCTCCACTTT	CASSTSGTVNSPLHF	TRBV27	NA	TRBJ1-6	TRBD1
TGTGCCAGCAGTCTAGCAGGAGGGGAGACCGGGGAGCTGTTTTTT	CASSLAGGETGELFF	TRBV6-2/TRBV6-3	NA	TRBJ2-2	NA
TGTGCCAGCAGCTTACAACTGGGAGAGTCTCCTGAGCAGTTCTTC	CASSLQLGESPEQFF	TRBV7-9	NA	TRBJ2-1	NA
TGTGCCTGGAGCCCGGGACAGGGCCAGGGTTTAGCTTTCTTT	CAWSPGQGQGLAFF	TRBV30	NA	TRBJ1-1	TRBD1
TGTGCCAGCAGGAGGGGTACAGGGGATAATTCACCCCTCCACTTT	CASRRGTGDNSPLHF	TRBV27	NA	TRBJ1-6	TRBD1
TGTGCCAGCAGCCTAAGGTGGACAGGGACTGAAGCTTTCTTT	CASSLRWTGTEAFF	TRBV7-2	NA	TRBJ1-1	TRBD1
TGTGCCAGCAGCTTGGGGCTAGCGGGAGTGACAGAGACCCAGTACTTC	CASSLGLAGVTETQYF	TRBV5-4	NA	TRBJ2-5	TRBD2
TGCAGCGTTGAGCTAGCGGGAGTCGGACGGAACGAGCAGTACTTC	CSVELAGVGRNEQYF	TRBV29-1	NA	TRBJ2-7	TRBD2
TGTGCCAGCAGACAGGGGGGGTATGGCTACACCTTC	CASRQGGYGYTF	TRBV2	NA	TRBJ1-2	TRBD1
TGTGCCAGCAGTCGATCGACAGTAAGCACAGATACGCAGTATTTT	CASSRSTVSTDTQYF	TRBV6-6	NA	TRBJ2-3	NA
TGTGCCAGCAGCGATCGGACTAGCCCGTACTTC	CASSDRTSPYF	TRBV6-2/TRBV6-3	NA	TRBJ2-7	TRBD2
TGCGCCAGCAGCCAAGAGGTGTGGAGCGGGAGAGGAGAGCAGTACTTC	CASSQEVWSGRGEQYF	TRBV4-1	NA	TRBJ2-7	TRBD2
TGTGCCAGCTCACCCACCCTCCGAAGCGGGGGCCCCTACGAGCAGTACTTC	CASSPTLRSGGPYEQYF	TRBV18	few	TRBJ2-7	TRBD2
TGCAGCGTTGAAGCAGGGGTTGGAAACACCATATATTTT	CSVEAGVGNTIYF	TRBV29-1	once	TRBJ1-3	NA
TGTGCCATCAGGGACTACTCCTACGAGCAGTACTTC	CAIRDYSYEQYF	TRBV10-3	NA	TRBJ2-7	NA
TGTGCCAGCAGCGTAGCGGGTCCTGGGACAGATACGCAGTATTTT	CASSVAGPGTDTQYF	TRBV9	NA	TRBJ2-3	NA
TGTGCCAGCAGCCAACTAATAGCGGGAGGGCCTGAGGGAGATACGCAGTATTTT	CASSQLIAGGPEGDTQYF	TRBV14	NA	TRBJ2-3	TRBD2
TGTGCCAGCAGCTCGGGACTAGCGGGAGCGACCCAGTACTTC	CASSSGLAGATQYF	TRBV11-1	NA	TRBJ2-5	TRBD2
TGTGCCTGGGAAGGCGGGAGGGCCAGCGGGGAGCTGTTTTTT	CAWEGGRASGELFF	TRBV30	NA	TRBJ2-2	TRBD2
TGCAGCCTGGGCCCCCTCCAGAATGGCTACACCTTC	CSLGPLQNGYTF	TRBV29-1	once	TRBJ1-2	NA
TGTGCCAGTAGTATAGATCCCCCTACAGGGCTGAACACTGAAGCTTTCTTT	CASSIDPPTGLNTEAFF	TRBV19	NA	TRBJ1-1	NA
TGTGTCAGAAGCTTAACTATAGGAGGGCCTAACTATGGCTACACCTTC	CVRSLTIGGPNYGYTF	TRBV7-5	few	TRBJ1-2	NA
TGTGCCAGCAGCTTAGGACAGATGACCACAGATACGCAGTATTTT	CASSLGQMTTDTQYF	TRBV5-5	NA	TRBJ2-3	NA
TGTGCCAGCTCACCGTCCGCGGGCTTGAACACCGGGGAGCTGTTTTTT	CASSPSAGLNTGELFF	TRBV18	once	TRBJ2-2	NA
TGTGCCAGCAGCTCCGGGACTAGCGGGAGGTTAGCCAAAAACATTCAGTACTTC	CASSSGTSGRLAKNIQYF	TRBV11-2	NA	TRBJ2-4	TRBD2
TGTGCCAGCAGGAGACGGGAGGGGTTGTGGTACTTC	CASRRREGLWYF	TRBV6-5	NA	TRBJ2-7	TRBD2
TGTGCCAGCAGTTACGGACAGGGGGCCGGCGAGCAGTACTTC	CASSYGQGAGEQYF	TRBV6-2/TRBV6-3	NA	TRBJ2-7	TRBD1
TGCAGTGCTCCTACTACCGGTACGCAGTATTTT	CSAPTTGTQYF	TRBV20-1	NA	TRBJ2-3	NA
TGTGCCAGCAGCCCGCTAGGGGCGCGATACGAGCAGTACTTC	CASSPLGARYEQYF	TRBV6-5	NA	TRBJ2-7	NA
TGTGCCAGCAGCTTGGACAGGGGGCTTAGCTCTGGGGCCAACGTCCTGACTTTC	CASSLDRGLSSGANVLTF	TRBV5-5	once	TRBJ2-6	TRBD1
TGTGCCAGCAGTGAAGAGGGCAGGGCGAGGCTAAACACCATATATTTT	CASSEEGRARLNTIYF	TRBV6-1	NA	TRBJ1-3	NA
TGTGCCAGCAGCCCGGGACAACACACTGAAGCTTTCTTT	CASSPGQHTEAFF	TRBV6-5	NA	TRBJ1-1	NA
TGTGCCAGTAGGTTTGGCCGGGACACAATCTCTGGGGCCAACGTCCTGACTTTC	CASRFGRDTISGANVLTF	TRBV19	NA	TRBJ2-6	NA
TGTGCCAGCACCTTTGGGACAGAGCAAGAGACCCAGTACTTC	CASTFGTEQETQYF	TRBV5-6	NA	TRBJ2-5	TRBD1